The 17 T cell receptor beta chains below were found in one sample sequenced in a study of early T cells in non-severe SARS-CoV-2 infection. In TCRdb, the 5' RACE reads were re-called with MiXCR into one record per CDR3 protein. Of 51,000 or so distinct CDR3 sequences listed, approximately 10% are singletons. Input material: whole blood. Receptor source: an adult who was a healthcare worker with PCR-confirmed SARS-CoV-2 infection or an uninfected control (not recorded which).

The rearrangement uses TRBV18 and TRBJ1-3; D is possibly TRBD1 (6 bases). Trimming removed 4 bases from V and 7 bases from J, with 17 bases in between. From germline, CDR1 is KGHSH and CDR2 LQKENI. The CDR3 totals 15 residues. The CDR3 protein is CASSQSTGGANTIYF. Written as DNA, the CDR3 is TGTGCCAGCTCACAATCGACAGGCGGCGCGAACACCATATATTTT.

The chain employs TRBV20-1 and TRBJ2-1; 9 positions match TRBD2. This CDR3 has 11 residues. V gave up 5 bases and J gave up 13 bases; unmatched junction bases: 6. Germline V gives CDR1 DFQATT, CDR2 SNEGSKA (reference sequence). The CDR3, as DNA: TGCAGTGCTTATAGCGGGAGACTTCAGTTCTTC. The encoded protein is CSAYSGRLQFF.

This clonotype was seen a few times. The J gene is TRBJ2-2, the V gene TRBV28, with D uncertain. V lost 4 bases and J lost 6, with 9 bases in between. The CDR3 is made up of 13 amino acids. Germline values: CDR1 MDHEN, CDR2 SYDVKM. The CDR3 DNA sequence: TGTGCCAGCAGTTATTTCCCTGCCGGGGAGCTGTTTTTT. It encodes CASSYFPAGELFF.

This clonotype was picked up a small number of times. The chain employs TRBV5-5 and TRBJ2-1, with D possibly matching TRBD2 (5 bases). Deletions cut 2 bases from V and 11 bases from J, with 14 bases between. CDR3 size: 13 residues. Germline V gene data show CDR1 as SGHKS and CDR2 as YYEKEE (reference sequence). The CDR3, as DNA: TGTGCCAGCAGCTTAGACCTTTCCGGGAAGCAGTTCTTC. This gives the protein CASSLDLSGKQFF.

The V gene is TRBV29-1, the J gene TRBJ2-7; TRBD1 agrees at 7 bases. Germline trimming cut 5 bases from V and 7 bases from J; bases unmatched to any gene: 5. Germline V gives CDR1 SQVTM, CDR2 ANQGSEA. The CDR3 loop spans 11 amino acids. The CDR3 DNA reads TGCAGCGTTAGGACAGGCAAGGAGCAGTACTTC. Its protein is CSVRTGKEQYF.

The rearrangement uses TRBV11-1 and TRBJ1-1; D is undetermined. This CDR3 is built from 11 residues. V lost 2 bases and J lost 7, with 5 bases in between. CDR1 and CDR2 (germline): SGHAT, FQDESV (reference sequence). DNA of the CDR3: TGTGCCAGCAGCTTAACTCTTGAAGCTTTCTTT. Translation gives CASSLTLEAFF.

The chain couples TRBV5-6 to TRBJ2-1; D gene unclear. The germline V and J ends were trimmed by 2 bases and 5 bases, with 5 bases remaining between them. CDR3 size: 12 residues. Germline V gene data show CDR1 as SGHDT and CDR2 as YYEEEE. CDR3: CASSFQDNEQFF. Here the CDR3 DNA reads TGTGCCAGCAGCTTCCAAGACAATGAGCAGTTCTTC.

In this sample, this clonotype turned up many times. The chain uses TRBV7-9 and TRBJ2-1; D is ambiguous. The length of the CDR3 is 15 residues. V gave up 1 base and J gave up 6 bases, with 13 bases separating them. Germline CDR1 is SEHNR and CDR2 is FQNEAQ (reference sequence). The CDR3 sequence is CASSLGPRTANEQFF. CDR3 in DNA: TGTGCCAGCAGCTTAGGGCCACGGACGGCCAATGAGCAGTTCTTC.

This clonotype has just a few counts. The DNA for the CDR3 is TGTGCCAGCAGTACCGGGCCTCCCACAGATACGCAGTATTTT. Translating it yields CASSTGPPTDTQYF. The J gene is TRBJ2-3, the V gene TRBV5-4; D remains unclear. The germline CDR1 and CDR2 sequences are SGHNT and YYREEE (reference sequence). The V and J ends lost 5 bases and 2 bases respectively, with 12 bases between them. The CDR3 has 14 amino acids.

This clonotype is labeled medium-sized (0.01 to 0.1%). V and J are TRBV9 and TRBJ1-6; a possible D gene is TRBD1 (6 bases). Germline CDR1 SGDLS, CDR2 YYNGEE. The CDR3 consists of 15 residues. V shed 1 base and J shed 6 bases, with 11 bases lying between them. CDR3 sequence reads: CASSVSSGVNSPLHF. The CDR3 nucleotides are TGTGCCAGCAGCGTATCGTCAGGGGTTAATTCACCCCTCCACTTT.

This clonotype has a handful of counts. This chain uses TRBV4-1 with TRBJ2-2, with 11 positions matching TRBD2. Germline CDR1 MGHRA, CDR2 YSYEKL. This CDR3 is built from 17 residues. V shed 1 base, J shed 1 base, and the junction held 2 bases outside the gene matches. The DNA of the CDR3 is TGCGCCAGCAGCCAAGGACTAGCGGGGAGGAACACCGGGGAGCTGTTTTTT. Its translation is CASSQGLAGRNTGELFF.

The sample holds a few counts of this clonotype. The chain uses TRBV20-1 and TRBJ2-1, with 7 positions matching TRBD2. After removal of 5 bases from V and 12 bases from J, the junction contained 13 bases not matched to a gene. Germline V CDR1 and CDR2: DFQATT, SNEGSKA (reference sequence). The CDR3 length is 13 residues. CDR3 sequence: CSASSGTGLGQFF. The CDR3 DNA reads TGCAGTGCTTCGAGCGGGACTGGTTTAGGGCAGTTCTTC.

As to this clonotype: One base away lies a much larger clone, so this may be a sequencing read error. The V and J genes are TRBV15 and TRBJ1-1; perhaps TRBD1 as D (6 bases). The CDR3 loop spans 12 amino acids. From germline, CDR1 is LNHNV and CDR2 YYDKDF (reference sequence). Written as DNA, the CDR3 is TGTGCCACCAGCAGACAGGGGACTGAAGCTTCCTTT. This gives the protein CATSRQGTEASF.

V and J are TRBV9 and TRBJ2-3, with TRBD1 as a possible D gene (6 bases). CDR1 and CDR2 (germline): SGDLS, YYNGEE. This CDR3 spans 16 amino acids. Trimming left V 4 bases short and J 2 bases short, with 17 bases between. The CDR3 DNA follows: TGTGCCAGCAGCACCCCAATAGGACAGATCACAGATACGCAGTATTTT. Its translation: CASSTPIGQITDTQYF. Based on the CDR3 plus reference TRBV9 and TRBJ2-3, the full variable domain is DSGVTQTPKHLITATGQRVTLRCSPRSGDLSVYWYQQSLDQGLQFLIQYYNGEERAKGNILERFSAQQFPDLHSELNLSSLELGDSALYFCASSTPIGQITDTQYFGPGTRLTVL.

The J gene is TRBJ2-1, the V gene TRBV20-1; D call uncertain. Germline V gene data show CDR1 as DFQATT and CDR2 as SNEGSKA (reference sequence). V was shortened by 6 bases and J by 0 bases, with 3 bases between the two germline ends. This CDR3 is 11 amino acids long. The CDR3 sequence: CSAPSYNEQFF. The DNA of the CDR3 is TGCAGTGCCCCCTCCTACAATGAGCAGTTCTTC.

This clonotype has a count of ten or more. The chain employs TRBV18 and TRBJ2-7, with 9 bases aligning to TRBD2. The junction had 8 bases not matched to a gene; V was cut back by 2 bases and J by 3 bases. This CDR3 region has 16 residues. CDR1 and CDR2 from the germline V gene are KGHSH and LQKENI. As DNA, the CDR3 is TGTGCCAGCTCACCATCTGGTCTAGCGGGACTCTACGAGCAGTACTTC. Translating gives CASSPSGLAGLYEQYF.

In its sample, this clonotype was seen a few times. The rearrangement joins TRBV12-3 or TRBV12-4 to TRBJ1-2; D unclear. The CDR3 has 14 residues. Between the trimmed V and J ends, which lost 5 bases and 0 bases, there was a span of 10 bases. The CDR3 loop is CASSPRTPNYGYTF. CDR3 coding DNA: TGTGCCAGCAGTCCGCGGACCCCTAACTATGGCTACACCTTC.